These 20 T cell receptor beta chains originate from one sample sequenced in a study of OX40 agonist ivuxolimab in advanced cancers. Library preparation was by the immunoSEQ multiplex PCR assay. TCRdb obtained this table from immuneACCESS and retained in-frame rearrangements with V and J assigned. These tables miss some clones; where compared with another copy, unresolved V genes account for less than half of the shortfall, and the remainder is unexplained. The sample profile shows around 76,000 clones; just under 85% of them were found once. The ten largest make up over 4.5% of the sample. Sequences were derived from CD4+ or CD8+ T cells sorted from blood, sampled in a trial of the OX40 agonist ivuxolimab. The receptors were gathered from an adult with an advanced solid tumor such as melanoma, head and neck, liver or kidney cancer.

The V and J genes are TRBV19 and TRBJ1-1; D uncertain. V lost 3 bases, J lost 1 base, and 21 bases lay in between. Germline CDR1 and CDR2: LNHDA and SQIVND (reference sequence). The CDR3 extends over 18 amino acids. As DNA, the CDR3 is TGTGCCAGTAGTATTCGGCGTGGGAGGGATGTGGGGAACACTGAAGCTTTCTTT. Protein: CASSIRRGRDVGNTEAFF.

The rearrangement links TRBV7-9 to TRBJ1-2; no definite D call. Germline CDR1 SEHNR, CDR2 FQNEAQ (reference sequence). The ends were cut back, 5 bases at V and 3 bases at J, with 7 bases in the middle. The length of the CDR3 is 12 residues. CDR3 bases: TGTGCCAGCAGCCCCCTTGACTATGGCTACACCTTC. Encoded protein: CASSPLDYGYTF. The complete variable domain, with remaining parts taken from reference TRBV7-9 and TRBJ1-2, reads DTGVSQNPRHKITKRGQNVTFRCDPISEHNRLYWYRQTLGQGPEFLTYFQNEAQLEKSRLLSDRFSAERPKGSFSTLEIQRTEQGDSAMYLCASSPLDYGYTFGSGTRLTVV.

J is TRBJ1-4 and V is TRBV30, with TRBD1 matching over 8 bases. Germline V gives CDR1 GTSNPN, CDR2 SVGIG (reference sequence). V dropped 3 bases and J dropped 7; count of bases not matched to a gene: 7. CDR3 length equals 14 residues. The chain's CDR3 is CAWRIQGASEKLFF. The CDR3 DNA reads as TGTGCCTGGAGAATCCAGGGGGCCAGTGAAAAACTGTTTTTT.

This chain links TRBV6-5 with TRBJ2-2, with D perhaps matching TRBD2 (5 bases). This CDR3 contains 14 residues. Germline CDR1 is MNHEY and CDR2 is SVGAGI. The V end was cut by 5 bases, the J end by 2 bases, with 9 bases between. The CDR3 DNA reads TGTGCCAGCAGTCGTAGCGCAAACACCGGGGAGCTGTTTTTT. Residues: CASSRSANTGELFF.

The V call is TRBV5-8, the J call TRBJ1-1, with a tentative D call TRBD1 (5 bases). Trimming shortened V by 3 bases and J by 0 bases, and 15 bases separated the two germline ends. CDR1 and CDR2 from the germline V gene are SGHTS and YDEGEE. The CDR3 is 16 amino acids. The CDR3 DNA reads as TGTGCCAGCAGCTGGGATGCGGGACGGATGAACACTGAAGCTTTCTTT. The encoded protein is CASSWDAGRMNTEAFF.

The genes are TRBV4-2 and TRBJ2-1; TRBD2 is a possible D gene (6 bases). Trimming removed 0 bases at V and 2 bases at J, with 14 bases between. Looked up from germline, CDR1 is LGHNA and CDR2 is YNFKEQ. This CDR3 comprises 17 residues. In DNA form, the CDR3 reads TGTGCCAGCAGCCAAGAGTTAAGCGGGCTAACCTACAATGAGCAGTTCTTC. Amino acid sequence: CASSQELSGLTYNEQFF.

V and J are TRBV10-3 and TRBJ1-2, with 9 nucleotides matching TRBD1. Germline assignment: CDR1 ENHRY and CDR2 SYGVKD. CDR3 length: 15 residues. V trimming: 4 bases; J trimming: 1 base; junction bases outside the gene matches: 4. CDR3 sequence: CAISGRDRVNYGYTF. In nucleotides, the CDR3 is TGTGCCATCAGTGGCCGGGACAGGGTTAACTATGGCTACACCTTC.

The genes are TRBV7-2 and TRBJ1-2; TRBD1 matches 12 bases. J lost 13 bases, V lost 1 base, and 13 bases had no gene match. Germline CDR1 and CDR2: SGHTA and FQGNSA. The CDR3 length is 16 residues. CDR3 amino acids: CASSLVTGTGGVFLTF. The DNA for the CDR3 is TGTGCCAGCAGCTTAGTTACGGGGACAGGGGGCGTATTCCTCACCTTC. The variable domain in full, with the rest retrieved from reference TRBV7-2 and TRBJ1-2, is GAGVSQSPSNKVTEKGKDVELRCDPISGHTALYWYRQSLGQGLEFLIYFQGNSAPDKSGLPSDRFSAERTGGSVSTLTIQRTQQEDSAVYLCASSLVTGTGGVFLTFGSGTRLTVV.

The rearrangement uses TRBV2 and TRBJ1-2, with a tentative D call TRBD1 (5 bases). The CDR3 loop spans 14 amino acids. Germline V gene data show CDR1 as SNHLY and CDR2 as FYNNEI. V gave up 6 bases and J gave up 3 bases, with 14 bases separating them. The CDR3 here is CASRYQGSDYGYTF. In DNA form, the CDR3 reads TGTGCCAGCAGGTATCAGGGATCGGACTATGGCTACACCTTC.

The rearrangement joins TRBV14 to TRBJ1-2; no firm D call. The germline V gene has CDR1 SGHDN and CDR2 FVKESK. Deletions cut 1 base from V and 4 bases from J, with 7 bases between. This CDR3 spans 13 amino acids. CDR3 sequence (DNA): TGTGCCAGCAGCCAAGTAACAGTCTATGGCTACACCTTC. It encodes CASSQVTVYGYTF.

The CDR3 reads CASSYRGTGGANVLTF. The CDR3 DNA reads as TGTGCCAGCAGTTATCGGGGAACTGGTGGGGCCAACGTCCTGACTTTC. The J gene is TRBJ2-6, the V gene TRBV6-5, with D possibly TRBD2 on 5 matching bases. Trimming removed 3 bases at V and 3 bases at J, with 12 bases between. The CDR3 has 16 residues. Germline CDR1 is MNHEY and CDR2 is SVGAGI.

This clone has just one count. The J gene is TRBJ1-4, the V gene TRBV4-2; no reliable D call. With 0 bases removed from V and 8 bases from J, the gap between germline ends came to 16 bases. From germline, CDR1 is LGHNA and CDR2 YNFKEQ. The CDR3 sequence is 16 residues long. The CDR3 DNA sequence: TGTGCCAGCAGCCAAGACCGAGGGATCGGTGGAGAAAAACTGTTTTTT. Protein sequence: CASSQDRGIGGEKLFF.

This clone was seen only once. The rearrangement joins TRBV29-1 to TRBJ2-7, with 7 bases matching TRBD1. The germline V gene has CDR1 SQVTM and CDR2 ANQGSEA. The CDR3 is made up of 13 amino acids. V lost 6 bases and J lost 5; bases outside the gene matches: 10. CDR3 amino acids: CSVRRQGWDEQYF. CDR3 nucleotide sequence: TGCAGCGTAAGACGACAGGGTTGGGACGAGCAGTACTTC.

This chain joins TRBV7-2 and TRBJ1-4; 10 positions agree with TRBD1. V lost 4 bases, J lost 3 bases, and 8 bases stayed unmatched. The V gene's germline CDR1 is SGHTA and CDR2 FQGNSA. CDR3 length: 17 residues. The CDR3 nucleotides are TGTGCCAGCAGCTCTCGGGACAGGGGCGCCTCTAATGAAAAACTGTTTTTT. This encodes CASSSRDRGASNEKLFF.

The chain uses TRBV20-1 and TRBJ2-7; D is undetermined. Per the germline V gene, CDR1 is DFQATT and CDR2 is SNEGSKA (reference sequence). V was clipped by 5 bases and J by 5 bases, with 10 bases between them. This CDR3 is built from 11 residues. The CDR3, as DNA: TGCAGTGCTGCCTCCCCGGACGAGCAGTACTTC. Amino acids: CSAASPDEQYF.

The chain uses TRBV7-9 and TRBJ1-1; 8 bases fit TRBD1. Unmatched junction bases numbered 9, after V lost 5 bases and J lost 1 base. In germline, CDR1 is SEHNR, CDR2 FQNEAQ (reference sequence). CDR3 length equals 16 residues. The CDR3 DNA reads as TGTGCCAGCAGCCCCCGACTTGGACAGGGGAACACTGAAGCTTTCTTT. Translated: CASSPRLGQGNTEAFF.

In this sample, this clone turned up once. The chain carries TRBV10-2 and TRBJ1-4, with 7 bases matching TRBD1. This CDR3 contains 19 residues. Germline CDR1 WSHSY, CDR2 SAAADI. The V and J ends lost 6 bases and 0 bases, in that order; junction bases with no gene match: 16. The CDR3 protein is CASRRKPGQLPATNEKLFF. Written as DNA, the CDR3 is TGCGCCAGCAGGCGAAAACCGGGACAGTTACCTGCAACTAATGAAAAACTGTTTTTT.

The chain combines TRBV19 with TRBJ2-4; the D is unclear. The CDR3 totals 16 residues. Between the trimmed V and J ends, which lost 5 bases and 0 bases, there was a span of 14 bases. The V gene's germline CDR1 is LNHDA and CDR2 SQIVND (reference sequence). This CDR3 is CASSPFLGLAKNIQYF. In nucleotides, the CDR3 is TGTGCCAGTAGTCCCTTTTTGGGTTTAGCCAAAAACATTCAGTACTTC. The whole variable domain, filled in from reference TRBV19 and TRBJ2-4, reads DGGITQSPKYLFRKEGQNVTLSCEQNLNHDAMYWYRQDPGQGLRLIYYSQIVNDFQKGDIAEGYSVSREKKESFPLTVTSAQKNPTAFYLCASSPFLGLAKNIQYFGAGTRLSVL.

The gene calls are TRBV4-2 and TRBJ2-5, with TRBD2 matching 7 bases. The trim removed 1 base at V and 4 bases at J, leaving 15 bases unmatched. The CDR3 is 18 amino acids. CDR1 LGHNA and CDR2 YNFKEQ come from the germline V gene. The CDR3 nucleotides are TGTGCCAGCAGCCAAGTTGAGGGCCTAGCGGCGACACCAGAGACCCAGTACTTC. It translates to CASSQVEGLAATPETQYF.

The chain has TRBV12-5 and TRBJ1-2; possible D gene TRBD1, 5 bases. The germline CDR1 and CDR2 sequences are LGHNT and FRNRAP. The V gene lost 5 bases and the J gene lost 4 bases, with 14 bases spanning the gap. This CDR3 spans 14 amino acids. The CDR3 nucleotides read TGTGCTAGTGGTACCTCCGGGACTTCCTATGGCTACACCTTC. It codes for CASGTSGTSYGYTF.